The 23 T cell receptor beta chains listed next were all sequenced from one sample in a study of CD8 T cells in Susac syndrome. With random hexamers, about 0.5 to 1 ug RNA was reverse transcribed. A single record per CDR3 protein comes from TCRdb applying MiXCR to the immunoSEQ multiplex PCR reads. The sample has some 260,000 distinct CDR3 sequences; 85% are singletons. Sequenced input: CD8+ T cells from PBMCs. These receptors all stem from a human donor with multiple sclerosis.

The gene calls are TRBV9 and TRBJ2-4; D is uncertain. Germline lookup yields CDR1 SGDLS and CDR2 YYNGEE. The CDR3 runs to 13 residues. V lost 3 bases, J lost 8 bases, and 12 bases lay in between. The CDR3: CASSELYRDIQYF. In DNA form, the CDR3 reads TGTGCCAGCAGCGAACTCTATCGAGACATTCAGTACTTC.

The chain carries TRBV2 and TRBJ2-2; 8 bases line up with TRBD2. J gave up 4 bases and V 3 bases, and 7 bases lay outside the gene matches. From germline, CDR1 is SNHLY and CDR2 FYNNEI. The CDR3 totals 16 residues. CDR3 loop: CASSDGGTRGTGELFF. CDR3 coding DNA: TGTGCCAGCAGTGACGGGGGGACTAGGGGCACCGGGGAGCTGTTTTTT.

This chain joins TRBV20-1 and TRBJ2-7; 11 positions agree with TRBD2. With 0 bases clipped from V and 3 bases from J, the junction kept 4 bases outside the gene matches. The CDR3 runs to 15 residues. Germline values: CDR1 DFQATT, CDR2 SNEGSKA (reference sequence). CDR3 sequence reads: CSARDRLAGIYEQYF. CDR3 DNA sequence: TGCAGTGCTAGAGATCGACTAGCGGGAATCTACGAGCAGTACTTC.

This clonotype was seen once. DNA of the CDR3: TGTGCCAGCAGCTTTCCGACGAACTACAATGAGCAGTTCTTC. Translating gives CASSFPTNYNEQFF. The chain joins TRBV7-9 to TRBJ2-1; D is ambiguous. The CDR3 runs to 14 residues. V was clipped by 3 bases and J by 3 bases, with 9 bases between them. Germline V CDR1 and CDR2: SEHNR, FQNEAQ (reference sequence).

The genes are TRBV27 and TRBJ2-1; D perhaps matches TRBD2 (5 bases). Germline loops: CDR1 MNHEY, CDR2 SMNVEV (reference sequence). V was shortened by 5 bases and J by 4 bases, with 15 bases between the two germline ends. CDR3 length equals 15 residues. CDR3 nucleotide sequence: TGTGCCAGCAGTCGAGGACTGGAGAAATACAATGAGCAGTTCTTC. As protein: CASSRGLEKYNEQFF.

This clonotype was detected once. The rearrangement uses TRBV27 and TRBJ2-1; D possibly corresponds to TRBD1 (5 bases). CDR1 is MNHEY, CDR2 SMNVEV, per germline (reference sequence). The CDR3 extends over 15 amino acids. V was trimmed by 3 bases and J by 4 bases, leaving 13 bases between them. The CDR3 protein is CASSLVPRAYNEQFF. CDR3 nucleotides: TGTGCCAGCAGTTTGGTCCCCAGGGCTTACAATGAGCAGTTCTTC.

The CDR3 sequence: CASKPGRLNSGANVLTF. The CDR3 DNA sequence: TGTGCCAGCAAACCGGGACGGCTAAACTCTGGGGCCAACGTCCTGACTTTC. The chain carries TRBV7-8 and TRBJ2-6; D possibly uses TRBD1 or TRBD2 (5 bases each). This CDR3 is 17 amino acids long. V was cut by 7 bases and J by 0 bases, with 16 bases left in between. The germline V gene encodes CDR1 SGHVS and CDR2 FQNEAQ.

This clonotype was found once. The CDR3 bases are TGTGCCAGCAGTTTATCCCGGACAGGGGCGTACGAGCAGTACTTC. Its protein is CASSLSRTGAYEQYF. The chain has TRBV27 and TRBJ2-7; 9 bases agree with TRBD1. This CDR3 is 15 amino acids long. Germline trimming cut 0 bases from V and 4 bases from J; bases unmatched to any gene: 4. Per the germline V gene, CDR1 is MNHEY and CDR2 is SMNVEV (reference sequence).

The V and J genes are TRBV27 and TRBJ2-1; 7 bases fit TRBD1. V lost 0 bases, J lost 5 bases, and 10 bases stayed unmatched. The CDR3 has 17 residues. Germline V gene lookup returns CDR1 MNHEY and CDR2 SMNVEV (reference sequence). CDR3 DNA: TGTGCCAGCAGTTTATCGCCAGGGGGTCGAGTTGACAATGAGCAGTTCTTC. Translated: CASSLSPGGRVDNEQFF.

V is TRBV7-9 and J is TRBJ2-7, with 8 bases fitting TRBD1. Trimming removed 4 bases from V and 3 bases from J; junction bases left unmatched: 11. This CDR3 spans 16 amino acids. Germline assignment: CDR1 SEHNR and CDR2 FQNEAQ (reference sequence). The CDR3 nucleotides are TGTGCCAGCAGCTCGCGGACAGGGCCAACCAACTACGAGCAGTACTTC. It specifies CASSSRTGPTNYEQYF.

The CDR3 nucleotides are TGCAGTGCTAGAGGAGGAGGGAGGGCGTTGTCCTACGAGCAGTACTTC. Amino acid sequence: CSARGGGRALSYEQYF. The chain employs TRBV20-1 and TRBJ2-7, with 7 positions matching TRBD2. Unmatched junction bases numbered 10, after V lost 1 base and J lost 1 base. Germline assignment: CDR1 DFQATT and CDR2 SNEGSKA (reference sequence). CDR3 length equals 16 residues.

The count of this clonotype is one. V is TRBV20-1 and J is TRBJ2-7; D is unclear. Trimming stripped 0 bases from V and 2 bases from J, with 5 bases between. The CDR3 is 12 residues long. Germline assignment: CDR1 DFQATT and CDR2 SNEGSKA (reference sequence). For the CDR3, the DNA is TGCAGTGCTAGAGAACTTCCCTACGAGCAGTACTTC. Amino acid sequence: CSARELPYEQYF.

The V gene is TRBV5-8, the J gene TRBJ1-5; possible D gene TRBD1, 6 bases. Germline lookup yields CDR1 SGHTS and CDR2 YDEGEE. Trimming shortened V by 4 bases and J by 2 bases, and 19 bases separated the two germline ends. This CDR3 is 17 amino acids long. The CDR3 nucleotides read TGTGCCAGCAGCGCCGGGACACTCGATTCGGGCAATCAGCCCCAGCATTTT. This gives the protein CASSAGTLDSGNQPQHF.

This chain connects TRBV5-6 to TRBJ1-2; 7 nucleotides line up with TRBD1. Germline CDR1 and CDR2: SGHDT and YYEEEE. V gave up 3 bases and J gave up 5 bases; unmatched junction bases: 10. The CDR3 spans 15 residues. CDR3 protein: CASSSFTDRAYGYTF. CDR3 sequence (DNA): TGTGCCAGCAGCTCTTTTACTGACAGGGCTTATGGCTACACCTTC.

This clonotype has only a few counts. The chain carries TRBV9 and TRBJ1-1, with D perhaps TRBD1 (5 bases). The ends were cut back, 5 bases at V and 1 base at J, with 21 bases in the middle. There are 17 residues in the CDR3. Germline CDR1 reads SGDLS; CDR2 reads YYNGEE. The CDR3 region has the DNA TGTGCCAGCAGTTATCCCCCATCGGGGGGAGGGAACACTGAAGCTTTCTTT. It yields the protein CASSYPPSGGGNTEAFF.

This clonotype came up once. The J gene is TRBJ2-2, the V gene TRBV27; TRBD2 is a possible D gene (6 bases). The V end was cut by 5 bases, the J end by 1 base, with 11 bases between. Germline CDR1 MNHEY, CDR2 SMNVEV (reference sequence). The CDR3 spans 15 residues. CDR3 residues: CASSRSGWNTGELFF. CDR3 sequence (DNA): TGTGCCAGCAGTAGAAGCGGGTGGAACACCGGGGAGCTGTTTTTT.

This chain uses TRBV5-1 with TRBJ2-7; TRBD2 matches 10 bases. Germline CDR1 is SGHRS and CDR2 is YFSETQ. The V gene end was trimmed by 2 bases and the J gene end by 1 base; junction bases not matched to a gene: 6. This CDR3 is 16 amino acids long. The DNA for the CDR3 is TGCGCCAGCAGCTTTGGGTTAGCGGGAGGTTCCTACGAGCAGTACTTC. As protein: CASSFGLAGGSYEQYF.

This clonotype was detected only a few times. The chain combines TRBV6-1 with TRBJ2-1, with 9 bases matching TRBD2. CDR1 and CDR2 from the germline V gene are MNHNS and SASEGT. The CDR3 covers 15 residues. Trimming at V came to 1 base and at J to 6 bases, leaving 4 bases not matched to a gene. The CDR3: CASSEELAGANEQFF. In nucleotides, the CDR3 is TGTGCCAGCAGTGAAGAGTTAGCGGGAGCCAATGAGCAGTTCTTC.

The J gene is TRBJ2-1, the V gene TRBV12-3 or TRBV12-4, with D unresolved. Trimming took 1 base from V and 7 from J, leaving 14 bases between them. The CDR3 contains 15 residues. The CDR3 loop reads CASSLVDSAPNEQFF. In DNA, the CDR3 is TGTGCCAGCAGTTTAGTAGACTCGGCCCCAAATGAGCAGTTCTTC.

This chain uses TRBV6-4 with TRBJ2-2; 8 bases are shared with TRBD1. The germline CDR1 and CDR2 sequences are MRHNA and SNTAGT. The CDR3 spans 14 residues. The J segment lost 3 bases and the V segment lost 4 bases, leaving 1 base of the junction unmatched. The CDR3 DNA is TGTGCCAGCAGTGGGGGACAGGACACCGGGGAGCTGTTTTTT. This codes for CASSGGQDTGELFF.

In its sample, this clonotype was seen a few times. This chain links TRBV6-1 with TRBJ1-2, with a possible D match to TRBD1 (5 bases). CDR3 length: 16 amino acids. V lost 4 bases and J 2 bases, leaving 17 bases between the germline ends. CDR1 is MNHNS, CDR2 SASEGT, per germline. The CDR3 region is CASSALRDGRNYGYTF. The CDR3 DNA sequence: TGTGCCAGCAGTGCTCTCCGGGACGGACGAAACTATGGCTACACCTTC.

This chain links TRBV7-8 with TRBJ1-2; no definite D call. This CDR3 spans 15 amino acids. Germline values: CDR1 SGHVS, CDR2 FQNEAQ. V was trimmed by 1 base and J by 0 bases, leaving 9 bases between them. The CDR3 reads CASSLDRLSNYGYTF. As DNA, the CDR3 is TGTGCCAGCAGCTTAGACAGACTATCTAACTATGGCTACACCTTC. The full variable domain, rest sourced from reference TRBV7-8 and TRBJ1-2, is GAGVSQSPRYKVAKRGQDVALRCDPISGHVSLFWYQQALGQGPEFLTYFQNEAQLDKSGLPSDRFFAERPEGSVSTLKIQRTQQEDSAVYLCASSLDRLSNYGYTFGSGTRLTVV.

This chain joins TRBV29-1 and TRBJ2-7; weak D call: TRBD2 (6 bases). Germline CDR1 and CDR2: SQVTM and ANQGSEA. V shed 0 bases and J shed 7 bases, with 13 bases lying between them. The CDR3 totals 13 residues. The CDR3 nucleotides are TGCAGCGTTGAAGAAGGTCGGGGGTATGAGCAGTACTTC. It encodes CSVEEGRGYEQYF.